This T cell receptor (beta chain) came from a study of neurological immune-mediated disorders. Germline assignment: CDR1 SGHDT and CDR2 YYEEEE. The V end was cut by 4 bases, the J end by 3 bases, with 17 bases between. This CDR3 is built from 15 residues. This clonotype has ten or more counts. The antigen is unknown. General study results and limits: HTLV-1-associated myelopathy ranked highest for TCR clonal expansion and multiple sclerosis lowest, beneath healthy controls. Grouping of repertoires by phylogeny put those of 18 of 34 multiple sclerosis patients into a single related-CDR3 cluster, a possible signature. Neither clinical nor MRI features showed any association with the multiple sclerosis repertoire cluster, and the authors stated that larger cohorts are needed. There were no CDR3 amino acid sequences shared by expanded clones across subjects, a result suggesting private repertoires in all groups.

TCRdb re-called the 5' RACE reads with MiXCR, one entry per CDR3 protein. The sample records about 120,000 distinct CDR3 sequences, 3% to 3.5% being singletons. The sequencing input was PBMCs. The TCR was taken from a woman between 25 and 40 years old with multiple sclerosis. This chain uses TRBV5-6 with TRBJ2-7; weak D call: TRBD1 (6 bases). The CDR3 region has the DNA TGTGCCAGCAGCAACACCGGGACATATCTCTACGAGCAGTACTTC. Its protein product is CASSNTGTYLYEQYF.